The text below deals with one T cell receptor beta chain. This record belongs to a study of blood T cell repertoires in COVID-19. Looking at the study overall: Acute and convalescent COVID-19 specimens originated in the United States, Italy and Spain. PBMCs, B-cell-depleted T cells, or T cells were the source of the cDNA or gDNA that made up the material.

TCRdb's copy holds only in-frame clones and misses some; the assay was immunoSEQ multiplex PCR. This table has about 80,000 clones, around 84% appearing once. The sequencing input was peripheral blood. The TCR was taken from a man in his fifties with acute or convalescent COVID-19.

The CDR3 coding sequence is TGTGCCAGCAGACGAGACAGGGGCCCCTACGAGCAGTACTTC. Its protein product is CASRRDRGPYEQYF. V gene TRBV27 combines with J gene TRBJ2-7, with 8 bases fitting TRBD1. From germline, CDR1 is MNHEY and CDR2 SMNVEV (reference sequence). With V trimmed by 6 bases and J by 2 bases, 6 bases remained unmatched. The CDR3 spans 14 residues.